This T cell receptor (beta chain) emerged from a study of blood T cell repertoires in COVID-19. Overall study context: Acute and convalescent COVID-19 specimens originated in the United States, Italy and Spain. From T cells, B-cell-depleted T cells, or PBMCs came the material, which was cDNA or gDNA.

V lost 6 bases to trimming and J lost 3 bases, with 18 bases between them. The CDR3 is 15 amino acids. From germline, CDR1 is MNHEY and CDR2 SMNVEV (reference sequence). The data were produced by immunoSEQ multiplex PCR, yet TCRdb's version contains in-frame clones alone and is incomplete. This sample has tens of thousands of clones, with around nine tenths found just once. The TCR originated in a man between 60 and 75 years old with COVID-19, enrolled during active disease. The sample taken for sequencing was peripheral blood. V gene TRBV27 combines with J gene TRBJ2-7; no reliable D call. In nucleotides, the CDR3 is TGTGCCAGCAGAACTGTGACGGCGGCTCGCTACGAGCAGTACTTC. Protein: CASRTVTAARYEQYF.